One T cell receptor beta chain is described in this entry. Its target is unknown. Sample treatment: roughly ten-day PBMC culture with coronavirus spike peptide pools or control peptides (ViraFEST assay). This CDR3 has 15 amino acids. Trimming cost V 3 bases and J 0 bases, with 10 bases left between them. CDR1 and CDR2 (germline): LNHNV, YYDKDF (reference sequence). The data are from a study of vaccination and CD4 T cells after COVID-19. Sequenced with the Oncomine TCR Beta short-read assay was DNA taken from cultured CD4+ T cells. TCRdb reanalysed the PCR reads using MiXCR and keeps one entry per CDR3 protein. Among about 20,000 distinct CDR3 sequences listed, about 30% were seen once.

This TCR came from a human donor with COVID-19. What was sequenced was cultured CD4+ T cells from blood. The chain combines TRBV15 with TRBJ2-3; TRBD2 is a possible D gene (5 bases). The CDR3 DNA reads TGTGCCACCAGCAGGGGCGGGCGGAGCACAGATACGCAGTATTTT. Translation: CATSRGGRSTDTQYF.